The source of this T cell receptor beta chain is a study of cytomegalovirus exposure and HLA in healthy donors. The table came from immunoSEQ multiplex PCR; TCRdb's copy has only in-frame clones and leaves some out. Of about 120,000 clones listed, 70% to 90% are singletons. Trimming shortened V by 2 bases and J by 4 bases, and 17 bases separated the two germline ends. Per germline, CDR1 SGHVS and CDR2 FNYEAQ. This CDR3 comprises 16 residues. This clone appeared a single time. This clonotype was sampled from a woman younger than 30 in good health and CMV-seropositive. Input material: PBMCs. The J gene is TRBJ1-1, the V gene TRBV7-6; no clear D. CDR3 in amino acids: CASSLLGRNKGTEAFF. DNA for the CDR3: TGTGCCAGCAGCTTATTGGGGAGGAATAAAGGCACTGAAGCTTTCTTT.